This T cell receptor (beta chain) was documented in a study of T cell repertoires in ileal Crohn's disease. Assay: immunoSEQ multiplex PCR; the TCRdb copy retains only in-frame clones and omits some. The table includes some 6,000 clones, roughly 80% detected once. Worth noting for this clone: The antigen is not known.

Findings of the study overall: Compared with non-smokers, active smokers at surgery showed more clonal expansions. Clonality above 26.8% at surgery always came with endoscopic recurrence. High-frequency clones were more common in sorted CD8 than CD4 cells.

The junction had 12 bases not matched to a gene; V was cut back by 0 bases and J by 4 bases. Germline lookup yields CDR1 ENHRY and CDR2 SYGVKD. The CDR3 is 17 residues long. Included were adult ileal or ileocolonic Crohn's patients indicated for ileocolonic resection. This clonotype was sampled from an adult with Crohn's disease. The sequencing sample was made of ileal tissue. The gene calls are TRBV10-3 and TRBJ2-7; 7 bases match TRBD2. The CDR3 here is CAISESITPGTTYEQYF. Written as DNA, the CDR3 is TGTGCCATCAGTGAGTCGATAACTCCCGGGACTACTTACGAGCAGTACTTC.